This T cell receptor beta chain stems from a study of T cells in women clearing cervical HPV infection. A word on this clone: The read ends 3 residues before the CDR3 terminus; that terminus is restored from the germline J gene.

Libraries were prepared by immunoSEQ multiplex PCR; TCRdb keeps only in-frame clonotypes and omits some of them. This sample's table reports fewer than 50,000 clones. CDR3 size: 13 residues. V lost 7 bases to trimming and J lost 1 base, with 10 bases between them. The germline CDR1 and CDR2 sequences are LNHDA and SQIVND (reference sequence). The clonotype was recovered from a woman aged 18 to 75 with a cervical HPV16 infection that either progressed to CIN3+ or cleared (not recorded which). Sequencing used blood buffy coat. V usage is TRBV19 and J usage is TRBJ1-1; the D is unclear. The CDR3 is CASNPTSNTEAFF. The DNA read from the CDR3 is TGTGCCAGTAATCCGACTTCGAACACTGAA.